One and the same sample provided the 13 T cell receptor beta chains below, sequenced in a study of cytomegalovirus exposure and HLA in healthy donors. The PCR made use of 60 Vbeta and 13 Jbeta primers. Generated by immunoSEQ multiplex PCR, the TCRdb table keeps only in-frame clones and is missing some. The sample contains roughly 120,000 clones, roughly 14% of which appear only once. Sequencing was performed on PBMCs. The source is a woman between 18 and 29 years old in good health and CMV-seronegative.

Concerning this clone itself: Other DNA sequences within the sample encode an identical CDR3. The J gene is TRBJ1-1, the V gene TRBV6-5; D is perhaps TRBD1 (5 bases). CDR1 MNHEY and CDR2 SVGAGI come from the germline V gene. V lost 2 bases and J lost 1, with 5 bases in between. This CDR3 contains 13 residues. The chain's CDR3 is CASSYTGNTEAFF. In DNA, the CDR3 is TGTGCCAGCAGTTACACAGGGAACACTGAAGCTTTCTTT.

This clone was recorded a few times. This chain uses TRBV5-1 with TRBJ2-5, with 11 bases identical to TRBD2. The CDR3 contains 16 residues. Germline CDR1 SGHRS, CDR2 YFSETQ. The junction had 9 bases not matched to a gene; V was cut back by 3 bases and J by 5 bases. CDR3 region: CASSSGTSGFWETQYF. The CDR3 DNA follows: TGCGCCAGCAGCTCCGGGACTAGCGGTTTTTGGGAGACCCAGTACTTC.

This chain joins TRBV30 and TRBJ2-5, with 9 bases aligning to TRBD1. CDR1 and CDR2 (germline): GTSNPN, SVGIG (reference sequence). V lost 6 bases and J lost 8; bases outside the gene matches: 4. The CDR3 extends over 11 amino acids. CDR3 loop: CACLGQGTQYF. CDR3 DNA: TGTGCCTGCCTGGGACAGGGTACCCAGTACTTC.

This clone was detected only a few times. V usage is TRBV2 and J usage is TRBJ1-3, with D hard to call. Trimming took 10 bases from V and 3 from J, leaving 16 bases between them. CDR1 and CDR2 from the germline V gene are SNHLY and FYNNEI. The CDR3 covers 14 residues. This chain's CDR3 is CATEGSLDGNTIYF. Written as DNA, the CDR3 is TGTGCCACCGAGGGCAGTCTCGATGGAAACACCATATATTTT.

A few counts support this clone. This chain's CDR3 is CASSQEAGVGLVYGYTF. CDR3 nucleotide sequence: TGCGCCAGCAGCCAAGAAGCCGGGGTTGGGCTTGTATATGGCTACACCTTC. The gene calls are TRBV4-3 and TRBJ1-2; D uncertain. The germline V gene encodes CDR1 LGHNA and CDR2 YSLEER. The V end lost 0 bases, the J end lost 5 bases, and 19 bases lay between the germline ends. This CDR3 is built from 17 residues.

The CDR3 loop reads CASSPTSGTRETQYF. The CDR3, as DNA: TGTGCCAGCTCACCAACCTCCGGGACAAGGGAGACCCAGTACTTC. The genes are TRBV18 and TRBJ2-5, with D maybe TRBD1 (6 bases). The CDR3 loop spans 15 amino acids. The germline V gene has CDR1 KGHSH and CDR2 LQKENI. Trimming removed 2 bases at V and 5 bases at J, with 15 bases between.

The rearrangement uses TRBV27 and TRBJ1-6, with TRBD1 matching over 7 bases. Trimming cost V 5 bases and J 1 base; bases outside gene matches: 5. This CDR3 has 16 residues. Germline assignment: CDR1 MNHEY and CDR2 SMNVEV (reference sequence). The CDR3, as DNA: TGTGCCAGCAGTGACAGGGAGGTATCCTATAATTCACCCCTCCACTTT. Translated: CASSDREVSYNSPLHF.

This chain joins TRBV5-1 and TRBJ1-1; TRBD1 aligns across 10 bases. CDR3 length equals 20 residues. V was clipped by 3 bases and J by 6 bases; unmatched bases: 23. Germline CDR1 is SGHRS and CDR2 is YFSETQ. The CDR3 spells CASSSDRGSNMVATQAEAFF. The CDR3 coding sequence is TGCGCCAGCAGCTCGGACAGGGGGTCCAATATGGTGGCAACCCAGGCTGAAGCTTTCTTT.

This clone was seen more than once but under ten times. This sequence joins TRBV6-6 and TRBJ2-5; perhaps TRBD1 as D (5 bases). Germline CDR1 is MNHNY and CDR2 is SVGAGI (reference sequence). CDR3 size: 14 residues. Trimming took off 2 bases at V and 2 bases at J, with 9 bases between the two ends. CDR3 in DNA: TGTGCCAGCAGTTACGGGGCATCGCAAGAGACCCAGTACTTC. Translation: CASSYGASQETQYF.

A few counts support this clone. The V and J genes are TRBV29-1 and TRBJ1-2; possible D gene TRBD1, 5 bases. Deletions cut 6 bases from V and 2 bases from J, with 13 bases between. The CDR3 loop spans 13 amino acids. Germline values: CDR1 SQVTM, CDR2 ANQGSEA. The DNA for the CDR3 is TGCAGCGTCGGGGGACTGCTCAACTATGGCTACACCTTC. Translated: CSVGGLLNYGYTF.

This clone showed up just a few times. The chain is built from TRBV19 and TRBJ1-3; 9 nucleotides line up with TRBD1. The CDR3 consists of 17 residues. Per germline, CDR1 LNHDA and CDR2 SQIVND (reference sequence). Losses at the gene ends were 5 bases for V and 3 bases for J; bases not matched to a gene: 11. In nucleotides, the CDR3 is TGTGCCAGTAGTGTAGGGACAGGGAGGACTCTTGGAAACACCATATATTTT. Protein product: CASSVGTGRTLGNTIYF.

This chain links TRBV7-9 with TRBJ1-1; 7 bases map to TRBD1. In germline, CDR1 is SEHNR, CDR2 FQNEAQ (reference sequence). This CDR3 is 15 amino acids long. Germline trimming cut 5 bases from V and 3 bases from J; bases unmatched to any gene: 9. CDR3 bases: TGTGCCAGCAGCAACAGGGGTGTCGGTGACACTGAAGCTTTCTTT. This sequence encodes CASSNRGVGDTEAFF.

The chain employs TRBV6-1 and TRBJ2-3; possibly TRBD1 for D (6 bases). The germline V gene encodes CDR1 MNHNS and CDR2 SASEGT. CDR3 length: 15 amino acids. V was clipped by 8 bases and J by 3 bases, with 18 bases between them. CDR3 sequence reads: CASGEQGLGTDTQYF. The CDR3 DNA sequence: TGTGCCAGCGGAGAGCAGGGGTTGGGTACAGATACGCAGTATTTT.